The clone carrying this T cell receptor (beta chain) appeared once. This specimen comes from a study of blood T cell repertoires in COVID-19. Turning to the study itself: Spain, Italy and the United States supplied samples that represented acute and convalescent COVID-19.

V trimming: 6 bases; J trimming: 0 bases; junction bases outside the gene matches: 7. From germline, CDR1 is MDHEN and CDR2 SYDVKM. The CDR3 sequence is 15 residues long. Assay used: immunoSEQ multiplex PCR; TCRdb lists only in-frame clones, some missing. The table records about 14,000 clones, roughly 73% of them present only once. The TCR originated in a man aged 65-85 years with acute or convalescent COVID-19. Input material: peripheral blood. The chain uses TRBV28 and TRBJ1-2; 7 positions match TRBD1. CDR3 loop: CASSPGTVSNYGYTF. The DNA of the CDR3 is TGTGCCAGCAGCCCTGGGACAGTCTCTAACTATGGCTACACCTTC.